Only a few counts were recorded for the clone carrying this T cell receptor beta chain. Its antigen is currently unknown. This specimen comes from a study of identical twins. Findings of the study overall: Because invariant MAIT and iNKT cells could be present, zero-insertion analyses could be partly confounded.

TCRdb re-derived calls from the 5' RACE reads in MiXCR, one entry per CDR3 protein. In the table there are about 920,000 distinct CDR3 sequences, around 12% of which are singletons. CDR1 is DFQATT, CDR2 SNEGSKA, per germline (reference sequence). Trimming removed 4 bases from V and 1 base from J; junction bases left unmatched: 9. The CDR3 extends over 15 amino acids. The data also belong to a second study, concerning yellow fever vaccine responses in identical twins.

Sequencing was done on a sample of PBMCs. This clonotype originated in a woman aged 18-29 years in good health. The chain has TRBV20-1 and TRBJ2-5; 7 bases are a match to TRBD2. CDR3 residues: CSANPGLLSQETQYF. In nucleotides, the CDR3 is TGCAGTGCTAACCCGGGACTACTGAGCCAAGAGACCCAGTACTTC.